This TCR beta chain is from a study of prognosis after radiotherapy for stage I lung cancer (dated by TCRdb to the early 2020s). Notes on the research overall: Between early 2018 and early 2019, some 20 patients with stage I NSCLC were enrolled in Nanjing, China. Ages in the cohort of approximately 14 men and 6 women ranged from about 50 to 85 years, with a median of 74. After SBRT, distant metastases developed in about 20% of the 19 patients at a median of approximately 7 months, while the remaining 15 patients had no significant progression. Using image-guided IMRT or VMAT, SBRT was delivered in 3 to 5 fractions at a biologically effective dose of at least 100 Gy. The study sequenced about 40 blood samples from 20 or so patients, one before and one after SBRT per patient. Every patient was regarded as medically inoperable, because of comorbidities in about 12 cases and refusal of surgery in several cases. Concurrent therapy was not administered to any patient alongside SBRT. Squamous cell carcinoma histology was identified in roughly 7 patients, and adenocarcinoma histology was identified in eleven to twelve patients. Peripheral blood TCR beta repertoires were profiled in stage I NSCLC patients before and after stereotactic body radiotherapy, and the study then linked these repertoires to distant failure. About 5 patients had oligometastatic NSCLC after surgical resection of the primary tumor, and approximately 13 had newly diagnosed primary stage I lung tumors. Broader findings and caveats from the paper: None of the reported P values were adjusted for multiple comparisons. Post-SBRT Shannon entropy and its change from baseline were lower in patients who developed distant metastases; baseline Shannon entropy was not associated with metastases. Differences by metastasis status were reportedly seen in TRBV and TRBJ usage frequencies, involving two V genes at baseline and, after SBRT, nine V genes and two J genes. The study was limited by its small cohort and short follow-up, and the findings require independent validation. Tumor specificity of expanded TCR clones was not determined. After SBRT, the count of unique TCR clones dropped from a median of approximately 11,000 beforehand to 6,500 to 7,500 afterward (Wilcoxon paired P=0.011).

No patient had a history of other malignancies or prior chemotherapy or radiotherapy, and all had node-negative disease on CT and PET/CT. About 6.2 milliliters of peripheral venous blood were drawn into EDTA tubes at each of two time points. PBMCs were isolated by Ficoll-Paque Plus density-gradient centrifugation. Samples were stored at -80°C immediately after collection until analysis. Taken from the germline V gene (reference sequence), the CDR1 and CDR2 loops are DFQATT and SNEGSKA. Its CDR3 holds 11 amino acids, cysteine through phenylalanine. Only CDR3 DNA is held: 33 bases, read in frame from base 1. Trimming at the junction amounts to 4 bases on V and 8 bases on J, and the germline ends lie 10 bases apart. This clonotype was detected ten times or more. What antigen it recognizes has not been identified. Per-base qualities were not stored, and no clone one base away is much larger. Two rounds of multiplex PCR were performed to amplify the TCR beta CDR3 region from genomic DNA. In the first PCR round, primers specific to each TRBV and TRBJ gene were used, and the primer sequences were filed in Chinese patent CN105087789A. Universal primers were used in the second PCR round. The Roche High Pure PCR Template Preparation Kit was used to extract genomic DNA from frozen PBMCs. Paired-end sequencing with 151 bp reads was performed on the libraries using an Illumina HiSeq 3000. Regarding the original processing steps: CutAdapt was used to remove raw reads lacking the multiplex PCR primer sequences. PEAR was used to merge high-quality paired reads into contigs. TRB V, D and J gene segments were assigned to each contig with MiXCR by alignment to reference sequences. To remove sequencing errors, CDR3 sequences were clustered according to base quality and sequence similarity. Shannon entropy, normalized by the natural log of the productive TCR sequence number, served as the measure of diversity. Clonality was defined as one minus Shannon entropy divided by the natural log of the number of unique clonotypes. The Youden index of ROC curves was used to select progression-free survival cut-offs for repertoire metrics, and analyses were performed in R 3.5.3. TCRdb trimmed the raw reads at Q25, called clones with MiXCR and kept productive beta chains. Every CDR3 protein is listed once, alongside the most common genes and DNA of its rows. In this record, the V and J calls reflect TCRdb's handling and not the investigators' own analysis. The sample has about 15,000 distinct CDR3 sequences on record, over 15% of them singletons. The top ten clones comprise 35% to 45% of the sample.

The source is a donor at least 50 years old with non-small cell lung cancer. The sequence joins TRBV20-1 to TRBJ2-3, with the D gene call left open. The starting material was PBMCs, obtained before or after stereotactic body radiation therapy (not recorded which). The DNA sequence is TGCAGTGCTAACGAGTGGGGTACGCAGTATTTT. Its protein is CSANEWGTQYF.